This TCR beta chain was sequenced in a study of T cell repertoires in cytomegalovirus infection. About the research overall: Evidence of both CMV infection and a matching HLA type came from public TCR beta signatures. Findings and caveats of the study: CMV-specific TCR beta clonotypes restricted by HLA-C dominated the ex vivo response. Identification of carriers of CMV plus the relevant HLA was performed using cumulative public TCR beta family frequency.

This clonotype was recorded many times. Its antigen remains unidentified. This CDR3 has 17 amino acids. V was pared by 1 base and J by 4 bases, with 18 bases between. CDR1 is MGHRA and CDR2 is YSYEKL in the germline V gene. TCRdb recomputed calls from the reads with MiXCR, one row per CDR3 protein. The repertoire consists of around 110,000 distinct CDR3 sequences, with 10% occurring once and the leading ten covering 31%. The clonotype comes from a human donor in good health (CMV status not recorded). Some clones in this sample may be carry-over from other donors' samples. The chain links TRBV4-1 to TRBJ2-3; D possibly uses TRBD1 or TRBD2 (6 bases each). Input material: PBMCs, sequenced either directly or after in vitro stimulation (not recorded which). This CDR3 reads CASSQGGGLRRSDTQYF. CDR3 nucleotide sequence: TGCGCCAGCAGCCAAGGTGGGGGGCTCCGCCGTTCAGATACGCAGTATTTT.